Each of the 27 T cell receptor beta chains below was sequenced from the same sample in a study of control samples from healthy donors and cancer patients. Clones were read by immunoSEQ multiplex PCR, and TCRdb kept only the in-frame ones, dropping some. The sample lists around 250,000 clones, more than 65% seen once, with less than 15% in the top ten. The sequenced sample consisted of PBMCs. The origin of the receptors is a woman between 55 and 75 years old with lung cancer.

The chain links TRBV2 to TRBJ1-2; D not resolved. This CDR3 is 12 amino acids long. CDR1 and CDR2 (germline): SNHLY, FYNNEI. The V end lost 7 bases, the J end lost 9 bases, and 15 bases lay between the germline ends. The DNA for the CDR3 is TGTGCCAGCACCGCTACCACTTTTAGCTACACCTTC. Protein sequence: CASTATTFSYTF.

CDR3 amino acids: CATSRVGGEQFF. The CDR3 DNA sequence: TGTGCCACCAGCAGAGTTGGAGGTGAGCAGTTCTTC. The chain employs TRBV15 and TRBJ2-1, with D perhaps matching TRBD2 (5 bases). Germline V gene lookup returns CDR1 LNHNV and CDR2 YYDKDF (reference sequence). V was cut by 1 base and J by 9 bases, with 7 bases left in between. This CDR3 comprises 12 residues.

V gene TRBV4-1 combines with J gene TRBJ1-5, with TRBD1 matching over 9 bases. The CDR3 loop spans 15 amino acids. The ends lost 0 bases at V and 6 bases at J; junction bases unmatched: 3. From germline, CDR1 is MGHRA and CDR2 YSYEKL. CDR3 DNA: TGCGCCAGCAGCCAAGATGGGACAGGGAGTCAGCCCCAGCATTTT. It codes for CASSQDGTGSQPQHF.

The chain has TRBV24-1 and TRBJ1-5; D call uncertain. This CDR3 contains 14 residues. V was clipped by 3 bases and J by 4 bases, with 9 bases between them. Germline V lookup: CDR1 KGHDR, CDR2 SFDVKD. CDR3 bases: TGTGCCACCAGTGATGGACGGTTGAATCAGCCCCAGCATTTT. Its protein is CATSDGRLNQPQHF.

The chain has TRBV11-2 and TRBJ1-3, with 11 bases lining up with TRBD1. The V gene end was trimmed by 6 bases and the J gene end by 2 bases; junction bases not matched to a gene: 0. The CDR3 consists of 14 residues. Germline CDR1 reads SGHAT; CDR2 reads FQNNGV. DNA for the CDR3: TGTGCCAGCAGGGGACAGGGGGCTGGAAACACCATATATTTT. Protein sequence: CASRGQGAGNTIYF.

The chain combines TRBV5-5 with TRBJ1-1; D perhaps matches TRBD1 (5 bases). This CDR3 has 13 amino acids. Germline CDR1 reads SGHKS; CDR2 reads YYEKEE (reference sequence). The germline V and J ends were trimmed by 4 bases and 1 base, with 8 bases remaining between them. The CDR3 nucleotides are TGTGCCAGCAGCCCCGGGACGAACACTGAAGCTTTCTTT. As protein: CASSPGTNTEAFF.

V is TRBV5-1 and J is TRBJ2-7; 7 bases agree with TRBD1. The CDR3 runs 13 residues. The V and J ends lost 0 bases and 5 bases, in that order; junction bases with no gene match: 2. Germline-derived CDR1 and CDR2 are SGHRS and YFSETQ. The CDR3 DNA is TGCGCCAGCAGCTTGGGACAGGGTAACGAGCAGTACTTC. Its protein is CASSLGQGNEQYF.

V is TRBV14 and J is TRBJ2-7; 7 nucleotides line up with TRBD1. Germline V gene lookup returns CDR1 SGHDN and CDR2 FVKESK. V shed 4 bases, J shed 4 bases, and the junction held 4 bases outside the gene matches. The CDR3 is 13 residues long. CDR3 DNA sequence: TGTGCCAGCAGCCTACGGGACAGATACGAGCAGTACTTC. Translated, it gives CASSLRDRYEQYF.

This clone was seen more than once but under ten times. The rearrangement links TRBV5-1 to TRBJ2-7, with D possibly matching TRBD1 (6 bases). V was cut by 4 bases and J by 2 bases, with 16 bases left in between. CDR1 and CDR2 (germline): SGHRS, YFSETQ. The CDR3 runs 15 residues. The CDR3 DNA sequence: TGCGCCAGCAGCGCAGAAGGACAGATCGCCTACGAGCAGTACTTC. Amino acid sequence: CASSAEGQIAYEQYF. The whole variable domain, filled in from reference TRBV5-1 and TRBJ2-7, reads KAGVTQTPRYLIKTRGQQVTLSCSPISGHRSVSWYQQTPGQGLQFLFEYFSETQRNKGNFPGRFSGRQFSNSRSEMNVSTLELGDSALYLCASSAEGQIAYEQYFGPGTRLTVT.

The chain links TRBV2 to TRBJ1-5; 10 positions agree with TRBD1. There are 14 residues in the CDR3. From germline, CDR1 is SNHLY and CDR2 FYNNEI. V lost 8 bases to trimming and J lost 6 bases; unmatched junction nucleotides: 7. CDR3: CASQGGDRGQPQHF. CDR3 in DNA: TGTGCCAGCCAGGGGGGGGACAGGGGTCAGCCCCAGCATTTT.

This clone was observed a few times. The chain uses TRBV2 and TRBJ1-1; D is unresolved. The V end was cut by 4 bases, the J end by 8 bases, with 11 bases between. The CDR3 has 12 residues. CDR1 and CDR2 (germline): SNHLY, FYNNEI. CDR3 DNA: TGTGCCAGCAGTGTAAGAGGGCCCGAAGCTTTCTTT. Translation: CASSVRGPEAFF.

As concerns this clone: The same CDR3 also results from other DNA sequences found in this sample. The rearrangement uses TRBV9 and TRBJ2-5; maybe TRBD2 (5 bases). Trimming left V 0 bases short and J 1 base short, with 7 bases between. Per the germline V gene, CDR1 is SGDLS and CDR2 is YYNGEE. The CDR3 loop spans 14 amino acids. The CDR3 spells CASSVGTVQETQYF. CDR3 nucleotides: TGTGCCAGCAGCGTAGGGACTGTCCAAGAGACCCAGTACTTC.

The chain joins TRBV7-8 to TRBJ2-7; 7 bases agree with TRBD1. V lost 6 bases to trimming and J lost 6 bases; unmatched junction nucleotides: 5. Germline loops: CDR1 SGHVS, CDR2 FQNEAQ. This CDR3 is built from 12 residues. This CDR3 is CASSIKGAEQYF. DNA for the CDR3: TGTGCCAGCAGTATCAAGGGGGCCGAGCAGTACTTC.

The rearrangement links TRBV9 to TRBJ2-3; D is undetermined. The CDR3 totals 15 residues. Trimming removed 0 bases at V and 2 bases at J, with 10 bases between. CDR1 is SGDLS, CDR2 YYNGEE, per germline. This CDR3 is CASSVGAGPTDTQYF. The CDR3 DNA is TGTGCCAGCAGCGTAGGTGCAGGCCCCACAGATACGCAGTATTTT.

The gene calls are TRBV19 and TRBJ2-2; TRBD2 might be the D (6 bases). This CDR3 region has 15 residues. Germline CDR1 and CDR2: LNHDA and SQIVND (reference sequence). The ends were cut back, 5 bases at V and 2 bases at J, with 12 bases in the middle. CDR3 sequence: CASSYVSGNTGELFF. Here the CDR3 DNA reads TGTGCCAGTAGTTACGTTAGCGGCAACACCGGGGAGCTGTTTTTT.

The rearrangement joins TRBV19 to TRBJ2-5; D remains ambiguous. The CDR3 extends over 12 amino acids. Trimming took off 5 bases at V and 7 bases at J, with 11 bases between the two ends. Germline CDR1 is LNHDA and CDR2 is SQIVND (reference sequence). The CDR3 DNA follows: TGTGCCAGTAGTGCTATATTTGGGACCCAGTACTTC. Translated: CASSAIFGTQYF.

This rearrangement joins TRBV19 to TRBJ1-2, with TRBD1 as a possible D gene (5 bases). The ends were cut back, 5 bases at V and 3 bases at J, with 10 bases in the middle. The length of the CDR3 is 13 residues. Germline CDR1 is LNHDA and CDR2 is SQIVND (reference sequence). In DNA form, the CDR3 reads TGTGCCAGTAGTCTGGGGGTGTACTATGGCTACACCTTC. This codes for CASSLGVYYGYTF. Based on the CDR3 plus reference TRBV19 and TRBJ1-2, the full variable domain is DGGITQSPKYLFRKEGQNVTLSCEQNLNHDAMYWYRQDPGQGLRLIYYSQIVNDFQKGDIAEGYSVSREKKESFPLTVTSAQKNPTAFYLCASSLGVYYGYTFGSGTRLTVV.

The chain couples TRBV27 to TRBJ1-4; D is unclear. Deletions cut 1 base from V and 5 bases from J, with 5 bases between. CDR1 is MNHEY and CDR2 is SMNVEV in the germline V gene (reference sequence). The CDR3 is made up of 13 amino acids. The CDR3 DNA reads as TGTGCCAGCAGTTTATACACAAATGAAAAACTGTTTTTT. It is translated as CASSLYTNEKLFF.

CDR3 protein: CASSAPGTGGTGELFF. The CDR3 DNA sequence: TGTGCCAGCAGCGCCCCGGGGACAGGGGGCACCGGGGAGCTGTTTTTT. The chain couples TRBV7-3 to TRBJ2-2; the match to TRBD1 covers 11 bases. The CDR3 totals 16 residues. In germline, CDR1 is SGHTA, CDR2 FQGTGA. V trimming: 5 bases; J trimming: 4 bases; junction bases outside the gene matches: 6.

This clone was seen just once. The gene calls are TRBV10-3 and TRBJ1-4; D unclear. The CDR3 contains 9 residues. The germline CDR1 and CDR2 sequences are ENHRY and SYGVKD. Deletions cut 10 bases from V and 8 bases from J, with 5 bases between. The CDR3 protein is CATFEKLFF. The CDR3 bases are TGTGCCACCTTCGAAAAACTGTTTTTT.

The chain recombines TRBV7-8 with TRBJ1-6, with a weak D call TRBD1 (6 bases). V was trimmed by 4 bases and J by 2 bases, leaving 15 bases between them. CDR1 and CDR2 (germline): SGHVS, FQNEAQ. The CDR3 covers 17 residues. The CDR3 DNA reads TGTGCCAGCAGCTCTTTAGGGGGGAGCGCCTATAATTCACCCCTCCACTTT. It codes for CASSSLGGSAYNSPLHF.

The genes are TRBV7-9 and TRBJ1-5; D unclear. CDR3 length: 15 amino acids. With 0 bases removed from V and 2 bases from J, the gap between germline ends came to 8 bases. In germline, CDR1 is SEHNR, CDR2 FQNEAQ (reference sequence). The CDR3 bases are TGTGCCAGCAGCTTAGCCGGCGGGGGCAATCAGCCCCAGCATTTT. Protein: CASSLAGGGNQPQHF.

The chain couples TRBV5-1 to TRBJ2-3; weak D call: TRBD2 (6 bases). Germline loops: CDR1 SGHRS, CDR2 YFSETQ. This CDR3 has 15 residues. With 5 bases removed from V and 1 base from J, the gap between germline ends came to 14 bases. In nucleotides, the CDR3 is TGCGCCAGCAGTTTCCGGGACTCCCGCACAGATACGCAGTATTTT. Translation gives CASSFRDSRTDTQYF.

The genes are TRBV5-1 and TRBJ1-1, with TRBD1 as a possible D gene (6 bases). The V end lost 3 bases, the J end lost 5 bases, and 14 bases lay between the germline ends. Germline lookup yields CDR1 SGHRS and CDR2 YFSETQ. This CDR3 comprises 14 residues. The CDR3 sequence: CASSSQGTGTEAFF. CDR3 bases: TGCGCCAGCAGCTCACAGGGTACGGGAACTGAAGCTTTCTTT.

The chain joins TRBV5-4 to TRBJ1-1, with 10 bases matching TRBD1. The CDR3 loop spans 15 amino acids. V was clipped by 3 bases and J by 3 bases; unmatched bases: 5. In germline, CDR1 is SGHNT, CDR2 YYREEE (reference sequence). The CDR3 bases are TGTGCCAGCAGCTCCAGACAGGGGGCGTACACTGAAGCTTTCTTT. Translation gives CASSSRQGAYTEAFF.

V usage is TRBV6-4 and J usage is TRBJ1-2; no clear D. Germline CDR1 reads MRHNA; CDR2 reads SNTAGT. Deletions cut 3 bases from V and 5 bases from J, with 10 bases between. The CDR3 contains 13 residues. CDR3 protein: CASSEEGGYGYTF. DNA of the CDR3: TGTGCCAGCAGTGAAGAGGGCGGATATGGCTACACCTTC.

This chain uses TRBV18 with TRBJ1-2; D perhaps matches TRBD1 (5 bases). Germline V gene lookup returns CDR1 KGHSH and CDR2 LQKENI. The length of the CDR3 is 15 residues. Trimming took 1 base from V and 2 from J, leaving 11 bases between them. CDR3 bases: TGTGCCAGCTCACCACAGGGGCCAGCAAACTATGGCTACACCTTC. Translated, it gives CASSPQGPANYGYTF.